This TCR beta chain was sequenced in a study of cytomegalovirus exposure and HLA in healthy donors. Germline-derived CDR1 and CDR2 are MNHNS and SASEGT. The CDR3 runs 14 residues. Trimming took 7 bases from V and 5 from J; bases not matched to a gene: 10. It was with 60 Vbeta and 13 Jbeta primers that the PCR ran. The data were produced by immunoSEQ multiplex PCR, yet TCRdb's version contains in-frame clones alone and is incomplete. The table lists 200,000 to 250,000 clones, over 80% of them singletons. The sequencing sample was made of PBMCs. The chain has TRBV6-1 and TRBJ2-5, with 7 positions matching TRBD1. The source of this sequence is a boy younger than 10 in good health and CMV-seronegative. In DNA, the CDR3 is TGTGCCAGCACCAACCACAGGGGAAGGGAGACCCAGTACTTC. It is translated as CASTNHRGRETQYF.